Each of the 6 T cell receptor beta chains below was sequenced from the same sample in a study of control samples from healthy donors and cancer patients. Sequencing used immunoSEQ multiplex PCR; TCRdb keeps in-frame clones, though not all of them. The sample yields 100,000 to 150,000 clones, about 90% seen once. The sample taken for sequencing was blood. Receptor source: a man between 18 and 35 years old in good health.

This rearrangement joins TRBV3-1 (or the pseudogene TRBV3-2) to TRBJ2-1; 8 bases are shared with TRBD2. Trimming took 7 bases from V and 0 from J; bases not matched to a gene: 8. The CDR3 has 16 residues. Germline loops: CDR1 LGHDT, CDR2 YNNKEL (reference sequence). CDR3 region: CASISTSGSSYNEQFF. The CDR3 bases are TGTGCCAGCATATCCACCAGCGGGAGCTCCTACAATGAGCAGTTCTTC.

The genes are TRBV7-2 and TRBJ2-2, with no clear D. The CDR3 covers 15 residues. The germline gives CDR1 SGHTA, CDR2 FQGNSA. Trimming stripped 0 bases from V and 0 bases from J, with 5 bases between. CDR3 bases: TGTGCCAGCAGCTTAGCGGAAACGAACACCGGGGAGCTGTTTTTT. Its translation is CASSLAETNTGELFF.

J is TRBJ2-2 and V is TRBV24-1; the D gene could be TRBD1 or TRBD2 (6 bases each). CDR1 KGHDR and CDR2 SFDVKD come from the germline V gene. The V and J ends lost 2 bases and 4 bases respectively, with 13 bases between them. The CDR3 consists of 16 residues. CDR3 coding DNA: TGTGCCACCAGTGATTCGGGGGCCCCGGGCACCGGGGAGCTGTTTTTT. It specifies CATSDSGAPGTGELFF.

V usage is TRBV7-9 and J usage is TRBJ1-2, with TRBD1 identical over 7 bases. The length of the CDR3 is 15 residues. Germline-derived CDR1 and CDR2 are SEHNR and FQNEAQ (reference sequence). V lost 4 bases to trimming and J lost 4 bases; unmatched junction nucleotides: 9. CDR3 region: CASSSTTTGAYGYTF. The CDR3 DNA is TGTGCCAGCAGCTCCACGACTACAGGGGCCTATGGCTACACCTTC.

The V call is TRBV4-1, the J call TRBJ2-5; D gene uncertain. Germline CDR1 reads MGHRA; CDR2 reads YSYEKL. The ends were cut back, 1 base at V and 2 bases at J, with 8 bases in the middle. This CDR3 comprises 14 residues. The CDR3 region is CASSQVKLQETQYF. CDR3 DNA: TGCGCCAGCAGCCAAGTTAAGCTTCAAGAGACCCAGTACTTC.

The rearrangement links TRBV7-9 to TRBJ1-2, with D possibly being TRBD1 (6 bases). The CDR3 runs to 15 residues. Germline V CDR1 and CDR2: SEHNR, FQNEAQ (reference sequence). Trimming removed 5 bases at V and 0 bases at J, with 13 bases between. CDR3 DNA: TGTGCCAGCAGCACCCTACAGGGAGCTAACTATGGCTACACCTTC. It specifies CASSTLQGANYGYTF. The entire variable domain, with the rest obtained from reference TRBV7-9 and TRBJ1-2, is as follows: DTGVSQNPRHKITKRGQNVTFRCDPISEHNRLYWYRQTLGQGPEFLTYFQNEAQLEKSRLLSDRFSAERPKGSFSTLEIQRTEQGDSAMYLCASSTLQGANYGYTFGSGTRLTVV.